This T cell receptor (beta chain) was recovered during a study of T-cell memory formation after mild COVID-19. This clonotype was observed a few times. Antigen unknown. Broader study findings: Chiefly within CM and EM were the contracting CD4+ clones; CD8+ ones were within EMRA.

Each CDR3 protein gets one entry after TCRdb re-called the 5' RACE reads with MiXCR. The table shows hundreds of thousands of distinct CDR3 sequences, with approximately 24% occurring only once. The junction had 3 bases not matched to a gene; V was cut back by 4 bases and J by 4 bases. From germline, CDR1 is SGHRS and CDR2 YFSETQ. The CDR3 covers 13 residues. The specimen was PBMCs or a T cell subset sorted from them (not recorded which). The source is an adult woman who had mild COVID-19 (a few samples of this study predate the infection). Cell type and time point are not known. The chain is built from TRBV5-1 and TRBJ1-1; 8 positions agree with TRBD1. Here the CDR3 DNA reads TGCGCCAGCAGCACCGGACAGGGCACTGAAGCTTTCTTT. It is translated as CASSTGQGTEAFF.